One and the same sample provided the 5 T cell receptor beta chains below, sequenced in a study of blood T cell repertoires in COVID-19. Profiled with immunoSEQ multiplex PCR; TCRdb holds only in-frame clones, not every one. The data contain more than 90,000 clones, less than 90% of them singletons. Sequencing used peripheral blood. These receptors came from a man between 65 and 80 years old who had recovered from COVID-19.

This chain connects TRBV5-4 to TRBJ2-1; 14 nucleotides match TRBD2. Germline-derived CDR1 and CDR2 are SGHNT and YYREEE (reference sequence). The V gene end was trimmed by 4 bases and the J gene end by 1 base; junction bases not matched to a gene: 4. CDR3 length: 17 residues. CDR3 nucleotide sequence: TGTGCCAGCAGCCTGGGACTAGCGGGGGCATCCTACAATGAGCAGTTCTTC. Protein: CASSLGLAGASYNEQFF.

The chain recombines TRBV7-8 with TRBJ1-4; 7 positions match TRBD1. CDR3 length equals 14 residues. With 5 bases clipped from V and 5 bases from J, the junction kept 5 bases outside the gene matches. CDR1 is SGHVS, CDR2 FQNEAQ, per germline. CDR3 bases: TGTGCCAGCAGCGCCGGGACAGTCAATGAAAAACTGTTTTTT. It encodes CASSAGTVNEKLFF. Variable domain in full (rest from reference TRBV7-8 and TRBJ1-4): GAGVSQSPRYKVAKRGQDVALRCDPISGHVSLFWYQQALGQGPEFLTYFQNEAQLDKSGLPSDRFFAERPEGSVSTLKIQRTQQEDSAVYLCASSAGTVNEKLFFGSGTQLSVL.

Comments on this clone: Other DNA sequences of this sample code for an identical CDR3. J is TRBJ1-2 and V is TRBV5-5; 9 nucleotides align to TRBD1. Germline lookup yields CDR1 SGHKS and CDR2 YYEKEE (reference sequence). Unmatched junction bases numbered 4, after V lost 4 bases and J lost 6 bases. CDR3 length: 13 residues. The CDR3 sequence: CASSLTGGNGYTF. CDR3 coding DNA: TGTGCCAGCAGCCTCACAGGGGGCAATGGCTACACCTTC.

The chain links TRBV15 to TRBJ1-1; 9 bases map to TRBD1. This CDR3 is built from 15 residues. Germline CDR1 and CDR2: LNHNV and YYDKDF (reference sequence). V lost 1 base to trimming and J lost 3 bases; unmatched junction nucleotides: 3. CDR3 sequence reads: CATSRGRQGDTEAFF. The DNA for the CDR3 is TGTGCCACCAGCAGAGGTAGACAGGGGGACACTGAAGCTTTCTTT.

The CDR3 nucleotides read TGTGCCAGTAGTGCCCGGACTAGCGGGAGAGGGAATGAGCAGTTCTTC. Translation: CASSARTSGRGNEQFF. The rearrangement uses TRBV19 and TRBJ2-1; 13 bases agree with TRBD2. V lost 5 bases to trimming and J lost 7 bases; unmatched junction nucleotides: 8. Germline CDR1 is LNHDA and CDR2 is SQIVND (reference sequence). CDR3 length equals 16 residues.